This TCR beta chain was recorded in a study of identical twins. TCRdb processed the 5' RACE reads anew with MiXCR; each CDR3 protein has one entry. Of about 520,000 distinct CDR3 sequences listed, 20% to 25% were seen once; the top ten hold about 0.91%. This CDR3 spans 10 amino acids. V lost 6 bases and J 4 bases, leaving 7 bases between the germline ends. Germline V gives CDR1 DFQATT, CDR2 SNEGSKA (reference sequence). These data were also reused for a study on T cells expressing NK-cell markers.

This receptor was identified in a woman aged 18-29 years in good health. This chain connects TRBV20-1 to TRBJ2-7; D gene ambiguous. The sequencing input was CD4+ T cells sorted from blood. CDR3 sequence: CSASEYEQYF. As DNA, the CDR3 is TGCAGTGCAAGTGAATACGAGCAGTACTTC.